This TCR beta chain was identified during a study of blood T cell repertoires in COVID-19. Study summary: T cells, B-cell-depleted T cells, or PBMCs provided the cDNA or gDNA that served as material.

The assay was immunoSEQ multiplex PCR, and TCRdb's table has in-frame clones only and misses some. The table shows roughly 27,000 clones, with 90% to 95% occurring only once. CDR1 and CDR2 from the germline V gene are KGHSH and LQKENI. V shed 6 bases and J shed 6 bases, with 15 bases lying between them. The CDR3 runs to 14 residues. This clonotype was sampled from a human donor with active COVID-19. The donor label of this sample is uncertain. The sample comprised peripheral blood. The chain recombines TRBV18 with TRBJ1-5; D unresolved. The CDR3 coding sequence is TGTGCCAGCTCCCGAGACTCTTTTGGTCAGCCCCAGCATTTT. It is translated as CASSRDSFGQPQHF. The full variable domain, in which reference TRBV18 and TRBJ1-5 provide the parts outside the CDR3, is NAGVMQNPRHLVRRRGQEARLRCSPMKGHSHVYWYRQLPEEGLKFMVYLQKENIIDESGMPKERFSAEFPKEGPSILRIQQVVRGDSAAYFCASSRDSFGQPQHFGDGTRLSIL.